These 25 T cell receptor beta chains were all obtained from the same sample, sequenced in a study of blood T cell repertoires in COVID-19 (dated by TCRdb to between 2020 and 2021). Libraries came from the immunoSEQ multiplex PCR assay. Imported from immuneACCESS, the table was reduced by TCRdb to in-frame sequences with V and J called. These copies leave out some clones; in studies compared against another copy, an unresolved V gene accounts for under half, and the cause of the remainder is not known. Present in this sample are about 70,000 clones, about three quarters of which were seen just once. The top ten constitute 25% to 30% of the sample. Sequences were obtained from peripheral blood. Receptor source: an elderly woman with active or convalescent COVID-19.

The V and J genes are TRBV7-2 and TRBJ1-5; 8 bases map to TRBD1. Germline V CDR1 and CDR2: SGHTA, FQGNSA. The CDR3 runs 13 residues. V shed 5 bases, J shed 6 bases, and the junction held 3 bases outside the gene matches. As DNA, the CDR3 is TGTGCCAGCAGCCTTGACAGGGGTCAGCCCCAGCATTTT. This gives the protein CASSLDRGQPQHF.

The J gene is TRBJ1-4, the V gene TRBV28; 7 bases are a match to TRBD1. The junction had 6 bases not matched to a gene; V was cut back by 3 bases and J by 2 bases. The germline CDR1 and CDR2 sequences are MDHEN and SYDVKM. The CDR3 length is 16 residues. In DNA, the CDR3 is TGTGCCAGCAGTTTCCGACAGGGTTGGACTAATGAAAAACTGTTTTTT. It is translated as CASSFRQGWTNEKLFF. Drawing the rest from reference TRBV28 and TRBJ1-4, the complete variable domain is DVKVTQSSRYLVKRTGEKVFLECVQDMDHENMFWYRQDPGLGLRLIYFSYDVKMKEKGDIPEGYSVSREKKERFSLILESASTNQTSMYLCASSFRQGWTNEKLFFGSGTQLSVL.

The J gene is TRBJ1-1, the V gene TRBV15; tentatively, D is TRBD1 (5 bases). This CDR3 is built from 13 residues. CDR1 is LNHNV, CDR2 YYDKDF, per germline (reference sequence). The V end was cut by 6 bases, the J end by 2 bases, with 10 bases between. This CDR3 reads CATREGLNTEAFF. CDR3 DNA: TGTGCCACCAGGGAGGGACTAAACACTGAAGCTTTCTTT.

The gene calls are TRBV27 and TRBJ1-5, with no clear D. V was trimmed by 4 bases and J by 5 bases, leaving 9 bases between them. The CDR3 has 13 residues. Germline assignment: CDR1 MNHEY and CDR2 SMNVEV (reference sequence). CDR3 sequence: CASSYGVDQPQHF. The CDR3 nucleotides are TGTGCCAGCAGTTACGGTGTGGATCAGCCCCAGCATTTT.

V gene TRBV19 combines with J gene TRBJ2-5, with 7 bases identical to TRBD2. The V gene end was trimmed by 3 bases and the J gene end by 1 base; junction bases not matched to a gene: 14. The germline gives CDR1 LNHDA, CDR2 SQIVND (reference sequence). There are 18 residues in the CDR3. CDR3 loop: CASSIVASGSPSQETQYF. The CDR3 nucleotides read TGTGCCAGTAGTATCGTCGCTAGCGGAAGTCCCTCCCAAGAGACCCAGTACTTC.

The V and J genes are TRBV24-1 and TRBJ2-2; 11 bases map to TRBD1. CDR1 is KGHDR, CDR2 SFDVKD, per germline. CDR3 length: 16 residues. Germline trimming cut 4 bases from V and 3 bases from J; bases unmatched to any gene: 3. This CDR3 reads CATSDRDRGYTGELFF. The CDR3 bases are TGTGCCACCAGTGACAGGGACAGGGGGTACACCGGGGAGCTGTTTTTT.

In this sample, this clone turned up once. The genes are TRBV24-1 and TRBJ2-5; D unclear. There are 12 residues in the CDR3. The ends were cut back, 4 bases at V and 5 bases at J, with 7 bases in the middle. Germline V gene data show CDR1 as KGHDR and CDR2 as SFDVKD. The CDR3 nucleotides are TGTGCCACCAGTGACGGTTATGAGACCCAGTACTTC. Encoded protein: CATSDGYETQYF.

The chain carries TRBV28 and TRBJ1-5; D might be TRBD1 (6 bases). Germline CDR1 reads MDHEN; CDR2 reads SYDVKM. CDR3 length: 13 amino acids. V shed 8 bases and J shed 6 bases, with 14 bases lying between them. The CDR3 loop is CASRAGGGQPQHF. CDR3 coding DNA: TGTGCCAGCCGGGCGGGGGGCGGTCAGCCCCAGCATTTT.

This clone is a singleton in its sample. The chain employs TRBV5-1 and TRBJ1-1; 10 nucleotides match TRBD1. CDR1 is SGHRS and CDR2 is YFSETQ in the germline V gene. CDR3 length equals 14 residues. The V gene end was trimmed by 0 bases and the J gene end by 6 bases; junction bases not matched to a gene: 2. This chain's CDR3 is CASSLAGTGAEAFF. DNA for the CDR3: TGCGCCAGCAGCTTGGCCGGGACAGGGGCTGAAGCTTTCTTT.

The rearrangement joins TRBV4-2 to TRBJ1-2; weak D call: TRBD1 (6 bases). This CDR3 spans 17 amino acids. V was pared by 1 base and J by 7 bases, with 22 bases between. Germline CDR1 reads LGHNA; CDR2 reads YNFKEQ. The DNA of the CDR3 is TGTGCCAGCAGCCAAGTACCCACAGGGAGAAGAAAGGGTGGCTACACCTTC. As protein: CASSQVPTGRRKGGYTF.

The chain links TRBV7-3 to TRBJ2-1; maybe TRBD1 (5 bases). Between the trimmed V and J ends, which lost 0 bases and 6 bases, there was a span of 12 bases. This CDR3 region has 15 residues. Germline V gene sequence: CDR1 SGHTA, CDR2 FQGTGA. The CDR3 loop reads CASSLTKGPFNEQFF. DNA of the CDR3: TGTGCCAGCAGCTTAACGAAGGGGCCCTTCAATGAGCAGTTCTTC.

V usage is TRBV18 and J usage is TRBJ1-2; D is unclear. In germline, CDR1 is KGHSH, CDR2 LQKENI. CDR3 length equals 16 residues. V gave up 1 base and J gave up 1 base, with 13 bases separating them. The CDR3 sequence is CASSPLRELNNYGYTF. DNA of the CDR3: TGTGCCAGCTCACCACTCAGAGAACTAAATAACTATGGCTACACCTTC.

The rearrangement uses TRBV7-9 and TRBJ1-6, with D unclear. This CDR3 spans 15 amino acids. Germline V lookup: CDR1 SEHNR, CDR2 FQNEAQ (reference sequence). V shed 6 bases and J shed 7 bases, with 16 bases lying between them. CDR3 nucleotides: TGTGCCAGCAGTATTTCTGGGGAGGGCAATTCACCCCTCCACTTT. The encoded protein is CASSISGEGNSPLHF.

This chain connects TRBV9 to TRBJ2-1, with D uncertain. Germline V gives CDR1 SGDLS, CDR2 YYNGEE. The CDR3 spans 15 residues. V lost 0 bases and J lost 0, with 7 bases in between. In DNA, the CDR3 is TGTGCCAGCAGCGTAGATCAGGCCTCCTACAATGAGCAGTTCTTC. Its translation is CASSVDQASYNEQFF.

This rearrangement joins TRBV7-2 to TRBJ1-6; possibly TRBD1 for D (6 bases). Germline V gene lookup returns CDR1 SGHTA and CDR2 FQGNSA. Trimming stripped 6 bases from V and 6 bases from J, with 15 bases between. CDR3 size: 15 residues. CDR3 nucleotides: TGTGCCAGCAGTACGCAGGGGTTCGGTAATTCACCCCTCCACTTT. Encoded protein: CASSTQGFGNSPLHF.

In its sample, this clone was seen a few times. The chain links TRBV2 to TRBJ1-3, with unresolved D. The V end lost 3 bases, the J end lost 4 bases, and 13 bases lay between the germline ends. The CDR3 length is 15 residues. Per the germline V gene, CDR1 is SNHLY and CDR2 is FYNNEI. The CDR3 loop reads CASSDRARTGNTIYF. CDR3 in DNA: TGTGCCAGCAGTGACAGAGCTAGAACCGGAAACACCATATATTTT.

CDR3 amino acids: CASSFGDRGKEKLFF. CDR3 nucleotides: TGTGCCAGCAGCTTCGGGGACAGGGGCAAAGAAAAACTGTTTTTT. The chain recombines TRBV7-8 with TRBJ1-4; 10 bases are shared with TRBD1. Trimming removed 3 bases from V and 8 bases from J; junction bases left unmatched: 6. The CDR3 runs 15 residues. Germline CDR1 and CDR2: SGHVS and FQNEAQ.

The chain uses TRBV19 and TRBJ1-1; no firm D call. CDR3 length equals 13 residues. Between the trimmed V and J ends, which lost 6 bases and 1 base, there was a span of 9 bases. CDR1 is LNHDA and CDR2 is SQIVND in the germline V gene (reference sequence). CDR3 DNA sequence: TGTGCCAGTAGCCAGTGGGCGAACACTGAAGCTTTCTTT. Encoded protein: CASSQWANTEAFF.

The chain recombines TRBV18 with TRBJ2-7; D possibly corresponds to TRBD1 (6 bases). Between the trimmed V and J ends, which lost 4 bases and 5 bases, there was a span of 18 bases. Germline V gene data show CDR1 as KGHSH and CDR2 as LQKENI. The length of the CDR3 is 15 residues. CDR3 coding DNA: TGTGCCAGCTCACGGGCACAGGGATCGAACCACGAGCAGTACTTC. This codes for CASSRAQGSNHEQYF.

The chain couples TRBV4-3 to TRBJ2-7; 7 positions agree with TRBD1. V shed 0 bases, J shed 6 bases, and the junction held 5 bases outside the gene matches. CDR1 is LGHNA, CDR2 YSLEER, per germline. This CDR3 has 14 residues. CDR3 amino acids: CASSQDRTGSEQYF. The CDR3 bases are TGCGCCAGCAGCCAAGATCGGACAGGTAGCGAGCAGTACTTC.

The V gene is TRBV4-3, the J gene TRBJ1-1; D possibly corresponds to TRBD1 (6 bases). Germline loops: CDR1 LGHNA, CDR2 YSLEER. There are 15 residues in the CDR3. Trimming removed 1 base from V and 5 bases from J, with 14 bases in between. CDR3 DNA: TGCGCCAGCAGCCAAGTCTTTTGGGGGCGGACTGAAGCTTTCTTT. Translation gives CASSQVFWGRTEAFF.

The V call is TRBV10-3, the J call TRBJ2-2; 7 nucleotides align to TRBD2. From germline, CDR1 is ENHRY and CDR2 SYGVKD. Germline trimming cut 6 bases from V and 0 bases from J; bases unmatched to any gene: 1. The CDR3 has 14 residues. The CDR3 protein is CAIRAGANTGELFF. The CDR3 coding sequence is TGTGCCATCAGGGCGGGGGCGAACACCGGGGAGCTGTTTTTT.

Only a few counts were recorded for this clone. This sequence joins TRBV4-3 and TRBJ1-3; D may be TRBD1 (5 bases). The CDR3 covers 16 residues. V was pared by 0 bases and J by 1 base, with 10 bases between. Germline loops: CDR1 LGHNA, CDR2 YSLEER. CDR3 in DNA: TGCGCCAGCAGCCAAGATCGGGCAGGGTCTGGAAACACCATATATTTT. This encodes CASSQDRAGSGNTIYF.

This clone was counted once. The chain recombines TRBV10-2 with TRBJ2-3, with 8 bases matching TRBD1. The CDR3 has 18 residues. V gave up 2 bases and J gave up 2 bases; unmatched junction bases: 12. CDR1 and CDR2 from the germline V gene are WSHSY and SAAADI. This CDR3 is CASSEPGQAISNTDTQYF. The CDR3 DNA reads as TGCGCCAGCAGTGAGCCGGGACAGGCAATTTCTAACACAGATACGCAGTATTTT.

This chain links TRBV2 with TRBJ2-1, with 9 positions matching TRBD1. V gave up 4 bases and J gave up 4 bases; unmatched junction bases: 8. CDR3 length: 16 amino acids. Germline CDR1 and CDR2: SNHLY and FYNNEI. The CDR3 is CASSGARDREYNEQFF. The CDR3 DNA reads as TGTGCCAGCAGTGGAGCGAGGGACAGGGAATACAATGAGCAGTTCTTC.